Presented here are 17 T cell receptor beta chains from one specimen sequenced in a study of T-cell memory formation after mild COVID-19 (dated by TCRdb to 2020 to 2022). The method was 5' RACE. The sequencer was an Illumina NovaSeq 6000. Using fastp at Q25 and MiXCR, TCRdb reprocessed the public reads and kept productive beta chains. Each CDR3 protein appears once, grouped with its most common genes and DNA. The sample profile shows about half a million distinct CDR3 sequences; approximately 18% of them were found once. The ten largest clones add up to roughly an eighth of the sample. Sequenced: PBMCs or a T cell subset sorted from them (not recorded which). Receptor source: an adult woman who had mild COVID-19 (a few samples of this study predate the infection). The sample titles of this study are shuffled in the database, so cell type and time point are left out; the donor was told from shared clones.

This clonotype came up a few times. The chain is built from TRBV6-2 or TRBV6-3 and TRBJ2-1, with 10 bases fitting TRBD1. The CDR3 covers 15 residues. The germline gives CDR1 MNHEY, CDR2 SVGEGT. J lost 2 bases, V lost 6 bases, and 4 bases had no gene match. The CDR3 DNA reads TGTGCCAGCAGACTGACAGGGGGCGCCTACAATGAGCAGTTCTTC. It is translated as CASRLTGGAYNEQFF.

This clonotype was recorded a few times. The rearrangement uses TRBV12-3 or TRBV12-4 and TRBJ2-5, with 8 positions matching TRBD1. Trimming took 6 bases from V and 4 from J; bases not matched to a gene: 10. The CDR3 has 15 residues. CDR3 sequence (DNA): TGTGCCAGCAGCGGACAGGGAGTAATTAGAGAGACCCAGTACTTC. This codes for CASSGQGVIRETQYF.

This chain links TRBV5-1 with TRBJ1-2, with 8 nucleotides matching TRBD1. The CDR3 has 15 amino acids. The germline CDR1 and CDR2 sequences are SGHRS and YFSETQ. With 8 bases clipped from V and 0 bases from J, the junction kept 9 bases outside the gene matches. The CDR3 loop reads CASYEQGVSNYGYTF. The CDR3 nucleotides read TGCGCCAGTTACGAACAGGGGGTATCTAACTATGGCTACACCTTC.

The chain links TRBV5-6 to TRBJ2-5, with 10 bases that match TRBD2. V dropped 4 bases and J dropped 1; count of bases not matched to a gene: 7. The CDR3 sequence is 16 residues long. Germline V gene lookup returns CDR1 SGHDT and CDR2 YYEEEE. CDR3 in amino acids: CASSLGSGRVQETQYF. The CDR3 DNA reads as TGTGCCAGCAGCCTTGGGAGCGGGAGGGTCCAAGAGACCCAGTACTTC. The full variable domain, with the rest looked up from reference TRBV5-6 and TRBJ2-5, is DAGVTQSPTHLIKTRGQQVTLRCSPKSGHDTVSWYQQALGQGPQFIFQYYEEEERQRGNFPDRFSGHQFPNYSSELNVNALLLGDSALYLCASSLGSGRVQETQYFGPGTRLLVL.

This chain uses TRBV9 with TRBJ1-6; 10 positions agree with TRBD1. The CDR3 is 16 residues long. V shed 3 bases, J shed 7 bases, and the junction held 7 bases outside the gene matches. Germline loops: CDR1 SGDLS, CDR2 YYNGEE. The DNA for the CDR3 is TGTGCCAGCAGCGGTATGGGACAGGGGAGGAATTCACCCCTCCACTTT. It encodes CASSGMGQGRNSPLHF.

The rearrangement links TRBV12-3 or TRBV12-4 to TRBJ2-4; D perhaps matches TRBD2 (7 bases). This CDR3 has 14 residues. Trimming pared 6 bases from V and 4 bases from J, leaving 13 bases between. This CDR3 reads CASSSGDIKNIQYF. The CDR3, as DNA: TGTGCCAGCAGCAGCGGGGACATTAAAAACATTCAGTACTTC.

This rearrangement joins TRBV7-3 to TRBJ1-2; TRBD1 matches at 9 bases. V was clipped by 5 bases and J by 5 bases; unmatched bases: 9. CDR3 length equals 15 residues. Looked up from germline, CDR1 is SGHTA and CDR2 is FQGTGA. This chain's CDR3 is CASSTGQGSRYGYTF. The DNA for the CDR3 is TGTGCCAGCAGCACGGGACAGGGATCACGGTATGGCTACACCTTC.

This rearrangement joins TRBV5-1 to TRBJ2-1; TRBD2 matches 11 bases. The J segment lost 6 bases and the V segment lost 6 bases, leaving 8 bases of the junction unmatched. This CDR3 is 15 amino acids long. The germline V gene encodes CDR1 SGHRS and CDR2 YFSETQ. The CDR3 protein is CASIPVAGGTNEQFF. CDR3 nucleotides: TGCGCCAGCATACCAGTAGCGGGGGGGACCAATGAGCAGTTCTTC.

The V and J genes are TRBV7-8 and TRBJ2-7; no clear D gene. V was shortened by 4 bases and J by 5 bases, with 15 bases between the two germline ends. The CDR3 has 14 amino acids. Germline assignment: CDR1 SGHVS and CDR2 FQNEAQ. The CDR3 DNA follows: TGTGCCAGCAGCTCTTACGATGGGATGGACGAGCAGTACTTC. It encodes CASSSYDGMDEQYF. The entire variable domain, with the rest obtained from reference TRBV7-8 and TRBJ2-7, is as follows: GAGVSQSPRYKVAKRGQDVALRCDPISGHVSLFWYQQALGQGPEFLTYFQNEAQLDKSGLPSDRFFAERPEGSVSTLKIQRTQQEDSAVYLCASSSYDGMDEQYFGPGTRLTVT.

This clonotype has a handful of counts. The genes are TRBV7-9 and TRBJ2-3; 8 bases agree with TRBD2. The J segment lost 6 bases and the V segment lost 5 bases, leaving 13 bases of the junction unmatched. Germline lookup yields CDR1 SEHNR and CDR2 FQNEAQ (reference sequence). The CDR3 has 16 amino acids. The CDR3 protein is CASSPGGTRASDTQYF. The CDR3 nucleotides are TGTGCCAGCAGCCCCGGGGGGACTAGGGCTTCCGATACGCAGTATTTT.

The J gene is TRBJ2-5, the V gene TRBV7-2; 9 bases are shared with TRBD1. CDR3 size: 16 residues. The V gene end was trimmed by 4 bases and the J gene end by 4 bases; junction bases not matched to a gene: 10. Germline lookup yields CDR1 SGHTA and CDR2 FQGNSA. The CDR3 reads CASSSTTGTGRETQYF. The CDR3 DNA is TGTGCCAGCAGCTCCACAACCGGGACAGGGAGAGAGACCCAGTACTTC.

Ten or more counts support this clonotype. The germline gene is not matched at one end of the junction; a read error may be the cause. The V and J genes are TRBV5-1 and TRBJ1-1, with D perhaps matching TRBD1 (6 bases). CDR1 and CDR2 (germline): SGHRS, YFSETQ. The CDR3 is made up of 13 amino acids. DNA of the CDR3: TGTGCCAGCTCACTGGACAGTAACACTGAAGCTTTCTTT. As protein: CASSLDSNTEAFF.

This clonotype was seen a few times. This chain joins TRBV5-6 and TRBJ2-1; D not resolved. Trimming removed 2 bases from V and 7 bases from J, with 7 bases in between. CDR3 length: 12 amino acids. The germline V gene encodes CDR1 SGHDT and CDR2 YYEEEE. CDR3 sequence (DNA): TGTGCCAGCAGCTTCGTCTTAAATGAGCAGTTCTTC. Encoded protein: CASSFVLNEQFF.

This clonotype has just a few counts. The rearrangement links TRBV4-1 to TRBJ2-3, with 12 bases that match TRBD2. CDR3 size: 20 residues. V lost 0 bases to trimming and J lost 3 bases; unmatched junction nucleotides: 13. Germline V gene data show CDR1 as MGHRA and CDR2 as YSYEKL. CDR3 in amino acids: CASSQEPGLAGGRETDTQYF. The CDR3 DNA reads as TGCGCCAGCAGCCAAGAACCAGGGCTAGCGGGGGGGCGGGAAACAGATACGCAGTATTTT.

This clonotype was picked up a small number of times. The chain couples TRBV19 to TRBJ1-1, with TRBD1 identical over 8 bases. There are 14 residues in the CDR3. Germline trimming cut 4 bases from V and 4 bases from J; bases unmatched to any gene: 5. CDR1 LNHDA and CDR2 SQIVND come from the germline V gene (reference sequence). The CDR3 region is CASSRTGMATEAFF. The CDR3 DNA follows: TGTGCCAGTAGTAGGACAGGGATGGCCACTGAAGCTTTCTTT.

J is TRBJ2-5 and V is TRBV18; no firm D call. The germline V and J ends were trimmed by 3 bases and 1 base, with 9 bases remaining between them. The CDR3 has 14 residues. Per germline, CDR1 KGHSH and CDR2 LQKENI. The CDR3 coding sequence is TGTGCCAGCTCACCGTTACCAACCCAAGAGACCCAGTACTTC. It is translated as CASSPLPTQETQYF.

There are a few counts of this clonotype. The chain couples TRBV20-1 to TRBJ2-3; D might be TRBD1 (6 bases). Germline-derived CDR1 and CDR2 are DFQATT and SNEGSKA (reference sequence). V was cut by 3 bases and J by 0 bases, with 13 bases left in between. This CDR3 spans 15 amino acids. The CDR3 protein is CSASRQAYSTDTQYF. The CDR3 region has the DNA TGCAGTGCTAGTCGACAGGCGTATAGCACAGATACGCAGTATTTT.